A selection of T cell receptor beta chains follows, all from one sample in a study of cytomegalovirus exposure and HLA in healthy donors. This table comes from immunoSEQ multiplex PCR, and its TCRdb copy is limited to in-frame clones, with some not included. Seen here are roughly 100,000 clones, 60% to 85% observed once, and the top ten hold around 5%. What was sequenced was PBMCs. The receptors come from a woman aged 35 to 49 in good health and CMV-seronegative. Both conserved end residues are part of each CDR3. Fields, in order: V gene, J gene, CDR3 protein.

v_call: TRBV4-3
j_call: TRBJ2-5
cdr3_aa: CASSQAGSQETQYF

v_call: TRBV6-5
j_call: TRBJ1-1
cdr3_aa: CASRLTGLGNTEAFF

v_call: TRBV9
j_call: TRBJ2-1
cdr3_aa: CASSALASSYNEQFF

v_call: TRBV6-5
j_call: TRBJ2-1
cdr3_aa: CASSYSGTGGYNEQFF

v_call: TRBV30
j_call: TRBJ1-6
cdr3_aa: CAWHTGLGNSPLHF

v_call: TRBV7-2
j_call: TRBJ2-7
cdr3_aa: CASSVPGQGVHEQYF

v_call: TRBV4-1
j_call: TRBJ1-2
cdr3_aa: CASSQVLAGIDGYTF

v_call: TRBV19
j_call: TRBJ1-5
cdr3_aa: CASRSPGRRDQPQHF

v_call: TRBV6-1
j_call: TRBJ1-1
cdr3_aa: CASTRQGAGGTEAFF

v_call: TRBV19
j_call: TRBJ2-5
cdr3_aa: CASRSSAEETQYF

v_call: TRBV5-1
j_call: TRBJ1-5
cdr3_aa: CASSLGQGSQPQHF

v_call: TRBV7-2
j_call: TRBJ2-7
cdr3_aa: CASSLPGGYEQYF

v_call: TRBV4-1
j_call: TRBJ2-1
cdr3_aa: CASSQDWRGADREQFF

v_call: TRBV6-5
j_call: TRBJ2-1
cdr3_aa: CASSYRGTGGIEEQFF

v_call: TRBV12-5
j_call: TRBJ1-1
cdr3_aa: CANGLGTGDTEAFF

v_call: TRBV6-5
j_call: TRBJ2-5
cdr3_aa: CASSYLPGETQYF

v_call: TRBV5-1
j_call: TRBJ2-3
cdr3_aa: CASSLPEIVADTQYF

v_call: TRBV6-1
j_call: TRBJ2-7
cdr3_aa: CASRGRGQYF

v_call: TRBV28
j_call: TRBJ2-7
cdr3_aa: CASSLNDGGDEQYF

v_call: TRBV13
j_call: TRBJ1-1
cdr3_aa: CASSLTGNTEAFF

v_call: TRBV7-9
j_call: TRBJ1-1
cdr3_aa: CASSRDRHEAFF

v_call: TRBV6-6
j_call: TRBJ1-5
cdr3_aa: CASSPLRDKGNQPQHF

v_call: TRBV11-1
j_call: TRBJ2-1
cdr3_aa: CASSLAGTSNEQFF

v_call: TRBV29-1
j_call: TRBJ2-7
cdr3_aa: CSHLLRGQGFPHYEQYF

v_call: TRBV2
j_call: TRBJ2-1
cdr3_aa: CASMEGSSYNEQFF

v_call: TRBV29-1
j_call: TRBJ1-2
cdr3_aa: CSASRDAYGYTF

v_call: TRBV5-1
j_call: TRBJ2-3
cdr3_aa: CASSLAPGQDTDTQYF

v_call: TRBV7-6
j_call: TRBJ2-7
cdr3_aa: CASSQGTEEQYF

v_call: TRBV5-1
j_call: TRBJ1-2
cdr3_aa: CASSSSGTGDGYTF

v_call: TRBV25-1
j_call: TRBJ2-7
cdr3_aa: CASSEFGTGDHEQYF

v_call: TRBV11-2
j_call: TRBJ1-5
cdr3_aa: CASSSVLSNQPQHF

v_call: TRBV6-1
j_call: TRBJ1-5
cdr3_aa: CASSESGGNQPQHF

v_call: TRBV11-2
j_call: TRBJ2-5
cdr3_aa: CASSLGNRDSTQETQYF

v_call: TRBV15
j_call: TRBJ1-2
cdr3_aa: CATSRVGQTNYGYTF

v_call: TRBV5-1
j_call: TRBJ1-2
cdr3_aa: CASRPRQGANYGYTF

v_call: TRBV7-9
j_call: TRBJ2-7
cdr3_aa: CASSSSSGGPSYEQYF

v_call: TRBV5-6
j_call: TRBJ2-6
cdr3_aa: CASSFLSGANVLTF

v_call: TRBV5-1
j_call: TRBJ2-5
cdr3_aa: CASGGTGGPLETQYF

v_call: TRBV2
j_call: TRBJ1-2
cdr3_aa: CASSGQGRNNYGYTF

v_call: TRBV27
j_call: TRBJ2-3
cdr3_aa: CASSSPRGVPDTQYF

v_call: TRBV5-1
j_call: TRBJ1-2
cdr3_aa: CASSLNRVWGYTF

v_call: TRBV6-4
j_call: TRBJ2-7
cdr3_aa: CASSYSDSGPYEQYF

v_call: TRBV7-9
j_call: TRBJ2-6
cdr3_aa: CASSLRSGANVLTF

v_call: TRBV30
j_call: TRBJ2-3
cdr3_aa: CAWSVGTGPAGTQYF

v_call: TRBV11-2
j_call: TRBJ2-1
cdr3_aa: CASSQGGSYNEQFF

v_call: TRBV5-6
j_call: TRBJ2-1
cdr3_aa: CASSPREGFSGFF

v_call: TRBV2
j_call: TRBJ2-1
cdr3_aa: CASTPPTTPSEQFF

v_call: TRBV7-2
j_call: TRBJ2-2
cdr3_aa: CASSLTTGPGELFF

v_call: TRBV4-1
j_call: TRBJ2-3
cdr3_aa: CASSQATVQTDTQYF

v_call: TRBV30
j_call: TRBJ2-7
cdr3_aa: CALDTSGGSYF

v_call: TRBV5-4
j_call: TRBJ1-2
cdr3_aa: CASSPRGNTYNSGYTF

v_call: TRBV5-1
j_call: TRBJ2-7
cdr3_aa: CASSASGTPYEQYF